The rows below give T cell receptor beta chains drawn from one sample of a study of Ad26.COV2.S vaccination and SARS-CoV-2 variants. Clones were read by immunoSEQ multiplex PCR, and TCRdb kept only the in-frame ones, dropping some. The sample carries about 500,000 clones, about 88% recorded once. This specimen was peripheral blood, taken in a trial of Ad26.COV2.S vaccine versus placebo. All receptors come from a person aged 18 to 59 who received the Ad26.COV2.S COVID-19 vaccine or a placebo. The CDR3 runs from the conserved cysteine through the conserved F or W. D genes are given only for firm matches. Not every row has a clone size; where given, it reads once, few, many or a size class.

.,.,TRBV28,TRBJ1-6,CASRAASSSYNSPLHF,TGTGCCAGCAGGGCGGCCTCAAGCTCCTATAATTCACCCCTCCACTTT
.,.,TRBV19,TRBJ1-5,CASSIVARYGQPQHF,TGTGCCAGTAGTATAGTAGCCAGGTATGGTCAGCCCCAGCATTTT
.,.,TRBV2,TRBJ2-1,CAIRRGVYNEQFF,TGTGCCATCCGGAGGGGGGTATACAATGAGCAGTTCTTC
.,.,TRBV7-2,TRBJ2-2,CASSLDTGELFF,TGTGCCAGCAGCTTAGACACCGGGGAGCTGTTTTTT
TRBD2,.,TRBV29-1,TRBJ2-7,CSVQTSGTYEQYF,TGCAGCGTCCAGACTAGCGGGACGTACGAGCAGTACTTC
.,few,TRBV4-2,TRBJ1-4,CASSQVQGEEEKLFF,TGTGCCAGCAGCCAAGTTCAGGGAGAGGAAGAAAAACTGTTTTTT
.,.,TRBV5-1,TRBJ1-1,CASSGRQRGNTEAFF,TGCGCCAGCAGCGGGAGACAGAGGGGGAACACTGAAGCTTTCTTT
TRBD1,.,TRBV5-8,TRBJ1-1,CASSPTRQGWIEAFF,TGTGCCAGCAGCCCAACCCGACAGGGGTGGATTGAAGCTTTCTTT
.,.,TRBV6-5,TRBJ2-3,CASRINGDTQYF,TGTGCCAGCAGGATTAATGGAGATACGCAGTATTTT
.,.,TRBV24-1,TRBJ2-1,CATSDLDPARARNEQFF,TGTGCCACCAGTGATTTGGATCCGGCGAGGGCGAGGAATGAGCAGTTCTTC
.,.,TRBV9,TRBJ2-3,CASSVTLGDTQYF,TGTGCCAGCAGCGTTACTTTAGGGGATACGCAGTATTTT
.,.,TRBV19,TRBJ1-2,CASTQGRDAYGYTF,TGTGCCAGCACACAGGGCCGAGACGCCTATGGCTACACCTTC
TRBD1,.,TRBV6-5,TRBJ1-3,CASSRDRSNTIYF,TGTGCCAGCAGTAGGGACAGGTCTAACACCATATATTTT
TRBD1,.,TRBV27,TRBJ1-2,CASSPTGERDGYTF,TGTGCCAGCAGTCCAACAGGGGAGAGGGATGGCTACACCTTC
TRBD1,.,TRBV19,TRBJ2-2,CASSRYRGRFTGELFF,TGTGCCAGTAGTAGGTACAGGGGGCGTTTCACCGGGGAGCTGTTTTTT
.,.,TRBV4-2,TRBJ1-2,CASSQAGRTTEGVSYGYTF,TGTGCCAGCAGCCAGGCGGGGAGGACTACAGAGGGGGTTTCCTATGGCTACACCTTC
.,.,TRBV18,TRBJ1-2,CASSPRGYNGYTF,TGTGCCAGCTCACCAAGGGGCTACAATGGCTACACCTTC
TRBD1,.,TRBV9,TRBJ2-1,CASSVNSGQVIGEQFF,TGTGCCAGCAGCGTTAATTCGGGACAGGTGATAGGTGAGCAGTTCTTC
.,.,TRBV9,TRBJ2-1,CASSVSGSSYNEQFF,TGTGCCAGCAGCGTATCGGGGAGCTCCTACAATGAGCAGTTCTTC
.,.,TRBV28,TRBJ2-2,CASRGPTGELFF,TGTGCCAGCAGGGGGCCCACCGGGGAGCTGTTTTTT
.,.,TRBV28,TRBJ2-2,CASSVRYTNTGELFF,TGTGCCAGCAGTGTCAGATACACGAACACCGGGGAGCTGTTTTTT
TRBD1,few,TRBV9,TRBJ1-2,CASSVESGGWGYTF,TGTGCCAGCAGCGTAGAGTCAGGGGGCTGGGGCTACACCTTC
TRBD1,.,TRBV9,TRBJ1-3,CASSADRGAGNTIYF,TGTGCCAGCAGCGCCGACAGGGGCGCTGGAAACACCATATATTTT